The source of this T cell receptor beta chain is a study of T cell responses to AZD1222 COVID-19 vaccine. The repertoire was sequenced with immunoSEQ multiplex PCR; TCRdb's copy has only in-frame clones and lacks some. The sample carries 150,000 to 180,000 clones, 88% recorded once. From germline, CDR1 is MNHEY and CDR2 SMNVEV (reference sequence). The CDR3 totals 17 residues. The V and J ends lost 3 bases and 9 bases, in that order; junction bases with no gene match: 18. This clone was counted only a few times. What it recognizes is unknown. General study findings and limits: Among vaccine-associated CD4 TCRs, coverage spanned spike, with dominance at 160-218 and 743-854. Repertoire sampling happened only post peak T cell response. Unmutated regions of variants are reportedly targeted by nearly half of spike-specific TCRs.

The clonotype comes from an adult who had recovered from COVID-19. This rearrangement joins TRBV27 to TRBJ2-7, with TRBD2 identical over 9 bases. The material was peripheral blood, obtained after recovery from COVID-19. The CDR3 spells CASSFDRQAGGQETQYF. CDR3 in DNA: TGTGCCAGCAGTTTCGATCGGCAGGCGGGAGGGCAGGAGACGCAGTACTTC.